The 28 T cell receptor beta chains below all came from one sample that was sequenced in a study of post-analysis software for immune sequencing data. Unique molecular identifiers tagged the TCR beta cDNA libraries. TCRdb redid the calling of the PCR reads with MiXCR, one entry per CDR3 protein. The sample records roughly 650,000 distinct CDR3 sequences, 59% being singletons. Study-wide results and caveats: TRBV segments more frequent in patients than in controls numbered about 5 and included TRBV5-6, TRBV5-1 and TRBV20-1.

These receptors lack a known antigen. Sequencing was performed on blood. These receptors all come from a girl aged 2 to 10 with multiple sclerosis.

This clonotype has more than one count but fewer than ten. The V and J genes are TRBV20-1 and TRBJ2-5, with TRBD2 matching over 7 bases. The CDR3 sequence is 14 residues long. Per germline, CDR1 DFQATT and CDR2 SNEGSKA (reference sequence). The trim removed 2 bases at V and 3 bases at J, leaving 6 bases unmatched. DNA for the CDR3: TGCAGTGCTAGATGGGGAACTAGCGAAGAGACCCAGTACTTC. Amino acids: CSARWGTSEETQYF.

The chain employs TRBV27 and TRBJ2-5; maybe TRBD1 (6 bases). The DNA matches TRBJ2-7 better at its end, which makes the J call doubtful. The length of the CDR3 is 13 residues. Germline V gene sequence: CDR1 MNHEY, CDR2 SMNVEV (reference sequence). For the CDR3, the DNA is TGTGCCAGCAGACCCACAGGGTACAACGAGCAGTACTTC. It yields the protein CASRPTGYNEQYF.

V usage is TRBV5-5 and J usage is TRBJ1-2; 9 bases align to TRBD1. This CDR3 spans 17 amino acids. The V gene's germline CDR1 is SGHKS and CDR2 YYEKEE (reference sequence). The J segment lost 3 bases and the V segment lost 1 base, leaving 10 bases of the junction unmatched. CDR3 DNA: TGTGCCAGCAGCTTGCGCCCGGGACAGGGTTCCGACTATGGCTACACCTTC. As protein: CASSLRPGQGSDYGYTF.

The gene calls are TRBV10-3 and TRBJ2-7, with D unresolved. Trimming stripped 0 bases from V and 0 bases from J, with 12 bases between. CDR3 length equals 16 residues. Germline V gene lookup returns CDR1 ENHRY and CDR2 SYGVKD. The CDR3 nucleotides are TGTGCCATCAGTGAGTCGCACCCCAGGAGCTCCTACGAGCAGTACTTC. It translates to CAISESHPRSSYEQYF.

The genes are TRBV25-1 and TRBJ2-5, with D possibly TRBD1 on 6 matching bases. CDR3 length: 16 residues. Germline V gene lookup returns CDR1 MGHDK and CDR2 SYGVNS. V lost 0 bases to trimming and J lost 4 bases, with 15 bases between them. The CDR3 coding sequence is TGTGCCAGCAGTGAATATGGGGGCAGGGTGGTAGAGACCCAGTACTTC. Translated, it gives CASSEYGGRVVETQYF.

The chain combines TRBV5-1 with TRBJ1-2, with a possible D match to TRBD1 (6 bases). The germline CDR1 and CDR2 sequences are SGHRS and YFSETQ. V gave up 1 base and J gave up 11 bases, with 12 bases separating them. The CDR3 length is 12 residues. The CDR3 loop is CASSLRGDLYTF. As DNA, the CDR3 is TGCGCCAGCAGCTTGAGGGGGGATCTGTACACCTTC.

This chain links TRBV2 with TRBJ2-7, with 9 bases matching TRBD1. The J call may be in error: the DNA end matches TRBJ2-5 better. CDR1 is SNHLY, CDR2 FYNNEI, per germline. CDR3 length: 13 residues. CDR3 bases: TGTGCCAGCATGCGGGACAGGGAAGAGACCCAGTACTTC. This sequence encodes CASMRDREETQYF.

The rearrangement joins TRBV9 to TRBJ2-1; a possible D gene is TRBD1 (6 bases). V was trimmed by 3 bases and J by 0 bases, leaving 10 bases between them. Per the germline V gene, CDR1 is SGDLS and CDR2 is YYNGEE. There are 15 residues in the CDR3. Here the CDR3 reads CASSAGQTSYNEQFF. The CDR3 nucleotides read TGTGCCAGCAGCGCCGGACAGACCTCCTACAATGAGCAGTTCTTC.

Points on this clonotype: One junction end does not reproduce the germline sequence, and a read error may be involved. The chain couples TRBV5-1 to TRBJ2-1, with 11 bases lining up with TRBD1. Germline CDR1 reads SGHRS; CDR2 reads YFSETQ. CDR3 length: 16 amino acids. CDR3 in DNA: TGCGCCAGTAGCTTGGCCCCCGGGACAGGGGGGGGTGAGCAGTTCTTC. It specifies CASSLAPGTGGGEQFF.

CDR3 loop: CASSQRGQADEAFF. The CDR3 DNA reads TGTGCCAGCAGCCAACGCGGACAGGCGGATGAAGCTTTCTTT. The chain carries TRBV4-2 and TRBJ1-1; 7 positions match TRBD1. The length of the CDR3 is 14 residues. Germline-derived CDR1 and CDR2 are LGHNA and YNFKEQ. The V gene end was trimmed by 2 bases and the J gene end by 7 bases; junction bases not matched to a gene: 7.

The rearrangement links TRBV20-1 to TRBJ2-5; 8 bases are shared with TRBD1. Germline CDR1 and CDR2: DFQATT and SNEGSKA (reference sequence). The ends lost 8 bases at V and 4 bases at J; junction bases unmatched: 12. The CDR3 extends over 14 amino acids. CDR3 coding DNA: TGCAGTCTTCCTCCGCGCAGGGGGCTAGAGACCCAGTACTTC. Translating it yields CSLPPRRGLETQYF.

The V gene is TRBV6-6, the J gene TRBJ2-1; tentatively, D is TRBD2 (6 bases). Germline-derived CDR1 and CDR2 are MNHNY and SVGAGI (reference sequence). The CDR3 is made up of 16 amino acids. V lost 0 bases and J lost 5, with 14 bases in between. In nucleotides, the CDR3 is TGTGCCAGCAGTTACTCAAGGCTAGCGAACGACAATGAGCAGTTCTTC. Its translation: CASSYSRLANDNEQFF.

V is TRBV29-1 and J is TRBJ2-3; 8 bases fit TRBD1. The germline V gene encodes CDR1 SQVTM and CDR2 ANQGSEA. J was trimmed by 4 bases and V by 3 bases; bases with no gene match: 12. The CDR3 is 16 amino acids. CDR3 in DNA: TGCAGCGTTGAGTTTTGGCAGGGGGCGGCTGCAGATACGCAGTATTTT. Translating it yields CSVEFWQGAAADTQYF.

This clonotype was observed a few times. The CDR3 loop reads CSAAPTGSYNEQFF. The CDR3 nucleotides are TGCAGTGCGGCCCCGACAGGGTCCTACAATGAGCAGTTCTTC. The V call is TRBV20-1, the J call TRBJ2-1, with 7 bases identical to TRBD1. Germline V gene data show CDR1 as DFQATT and CDR2 as SNEGSKA (reference sequence). J was trimmed by 1 base and V by 6 bases; bases with no gene match: 6. CDR3 length equals 14 residues.

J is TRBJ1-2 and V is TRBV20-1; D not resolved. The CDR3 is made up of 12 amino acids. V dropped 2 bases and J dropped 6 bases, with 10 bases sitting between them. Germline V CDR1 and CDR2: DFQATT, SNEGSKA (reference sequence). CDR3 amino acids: CSARWRVNGYTF. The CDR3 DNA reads TGCAGTGCTAGATGGAGGGTGAATGGCTACACCTTC.

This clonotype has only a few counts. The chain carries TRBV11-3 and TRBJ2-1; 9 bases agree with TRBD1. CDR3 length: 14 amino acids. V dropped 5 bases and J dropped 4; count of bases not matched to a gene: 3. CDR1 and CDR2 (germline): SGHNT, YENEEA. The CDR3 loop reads CASSAGTGYNEQFF. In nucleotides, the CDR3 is TGTGCCAGCAGCGCCGGGACAGGGTACAATGAGCAGTTCTTC.

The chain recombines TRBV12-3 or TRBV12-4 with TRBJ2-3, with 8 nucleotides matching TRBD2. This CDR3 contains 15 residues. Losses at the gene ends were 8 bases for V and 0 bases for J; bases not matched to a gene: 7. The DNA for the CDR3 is TGTGCCAGCCCCGGGGGGGCCTCTAGCACAGATACGCAGTATTTT. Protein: CASPGGASSTDTQYF.

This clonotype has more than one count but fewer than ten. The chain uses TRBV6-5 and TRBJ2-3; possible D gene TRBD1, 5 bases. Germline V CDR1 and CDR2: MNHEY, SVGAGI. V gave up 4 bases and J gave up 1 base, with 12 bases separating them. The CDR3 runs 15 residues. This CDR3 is CASSSQLTGTDTQYF. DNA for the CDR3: TGTGCCAGCAGTTCGCAATTGACAGGCACAGATACGCAGTATTTT.

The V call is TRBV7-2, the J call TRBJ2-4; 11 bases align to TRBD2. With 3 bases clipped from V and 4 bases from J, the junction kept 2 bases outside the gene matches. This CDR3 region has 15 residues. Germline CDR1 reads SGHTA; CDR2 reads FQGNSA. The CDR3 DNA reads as TGTGCCAGCAGCTTGGGACTAGCGGAGAAAAACATTCAGTACTTC. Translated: CASSLGLAEKNIQYF. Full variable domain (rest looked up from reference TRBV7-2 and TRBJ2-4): GAGVSQSPSNKVTEKGKDVELRCDPISGHTALYWYRQSLGQGLEFLIYFQGNSAPDKSGLPSDRFSAERTGGSVSTLTIQRTQQEDSAVYLCASSLGLAEKNIQYFGAGTRLSVL.

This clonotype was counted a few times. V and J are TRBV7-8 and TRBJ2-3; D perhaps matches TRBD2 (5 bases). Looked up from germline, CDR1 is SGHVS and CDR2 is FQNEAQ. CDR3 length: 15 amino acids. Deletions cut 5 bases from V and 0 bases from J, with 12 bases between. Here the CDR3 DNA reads TGTGCCAGCAGCCTACTAGATCCTAGCACAGATACGCAGTATTTT. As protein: CASSLLDPSTDTQYF.

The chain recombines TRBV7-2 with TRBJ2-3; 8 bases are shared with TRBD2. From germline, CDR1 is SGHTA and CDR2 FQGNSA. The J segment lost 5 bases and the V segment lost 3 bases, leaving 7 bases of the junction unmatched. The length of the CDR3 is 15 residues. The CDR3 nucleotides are TGTGCCAGCAGCTTTAATAGCGGGGCTAAAGATACGCAGTATTTT. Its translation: CASSFNSGAKDTQYF.

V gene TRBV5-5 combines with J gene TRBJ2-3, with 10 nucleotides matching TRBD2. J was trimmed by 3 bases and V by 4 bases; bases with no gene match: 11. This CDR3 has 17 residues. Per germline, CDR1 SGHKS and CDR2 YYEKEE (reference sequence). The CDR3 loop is CASSVAGLAAWTDTQYF. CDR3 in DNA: TGTGCCAGCAGCGTTGCTGGACTAGCGGCTTGGACAGATACGCAGTATTTT. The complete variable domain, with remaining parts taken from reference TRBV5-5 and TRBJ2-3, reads DAGVTQSPTHLIKTRGQQVTLRCSPISGHKSVSWYQQVLGQGPQFIFQYYEKEERGRGNFPDRFSARQFPNYSSELNVNALLLGDSALYLCASSVAGLAAWTDTQYFGPGTRLTVL.

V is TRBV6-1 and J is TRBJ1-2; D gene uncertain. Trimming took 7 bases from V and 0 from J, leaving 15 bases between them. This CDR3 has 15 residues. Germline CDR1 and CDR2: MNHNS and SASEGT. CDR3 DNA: TGTGCCAGCAAAAGAACGGCCACCGCTAACTATGGCTACACCTTC. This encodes CASKRTATANYGYTF.

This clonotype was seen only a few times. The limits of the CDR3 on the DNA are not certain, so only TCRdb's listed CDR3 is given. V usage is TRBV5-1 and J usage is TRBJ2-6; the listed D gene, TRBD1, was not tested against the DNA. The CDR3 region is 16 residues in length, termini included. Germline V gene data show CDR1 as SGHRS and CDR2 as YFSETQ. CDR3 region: CASSFGSGAGANVRTF.

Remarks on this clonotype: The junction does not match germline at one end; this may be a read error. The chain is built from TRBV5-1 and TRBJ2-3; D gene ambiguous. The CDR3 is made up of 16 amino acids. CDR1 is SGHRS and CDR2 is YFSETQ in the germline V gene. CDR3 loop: CASSSRTKNPTNTQYF. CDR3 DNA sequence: TGCGCCAGCAGCTCACGCACGAAGAACCCCACAAATACGCAGTATTTT.

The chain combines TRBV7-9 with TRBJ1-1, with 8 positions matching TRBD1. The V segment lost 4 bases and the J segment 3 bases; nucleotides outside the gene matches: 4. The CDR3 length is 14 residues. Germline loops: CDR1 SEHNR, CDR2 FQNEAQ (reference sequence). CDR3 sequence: CASSSRDRYTEAFF. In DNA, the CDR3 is TGTGCCAGCAGCTCCCGGGACAGGTACACTGAAGCTTTCTTT.

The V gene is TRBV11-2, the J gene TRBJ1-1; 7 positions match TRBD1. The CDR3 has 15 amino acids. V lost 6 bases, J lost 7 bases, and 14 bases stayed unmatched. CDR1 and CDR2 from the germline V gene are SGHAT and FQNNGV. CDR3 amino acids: CASRPTGSPGSEAFF. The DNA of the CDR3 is TGTGCCAGCAGACCGACAGGGTCCCCCGGCAGTGAAGCTTTCTTT.

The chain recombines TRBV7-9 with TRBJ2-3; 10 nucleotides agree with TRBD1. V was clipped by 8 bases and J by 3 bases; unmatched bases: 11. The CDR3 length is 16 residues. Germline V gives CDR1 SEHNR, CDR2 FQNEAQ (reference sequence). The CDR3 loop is CASSKTGTGVTDTQYF. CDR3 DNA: TGTGCCAGCTCAAAAACCGGGACAGGGGTTACAGATACGCAGTATTTT.